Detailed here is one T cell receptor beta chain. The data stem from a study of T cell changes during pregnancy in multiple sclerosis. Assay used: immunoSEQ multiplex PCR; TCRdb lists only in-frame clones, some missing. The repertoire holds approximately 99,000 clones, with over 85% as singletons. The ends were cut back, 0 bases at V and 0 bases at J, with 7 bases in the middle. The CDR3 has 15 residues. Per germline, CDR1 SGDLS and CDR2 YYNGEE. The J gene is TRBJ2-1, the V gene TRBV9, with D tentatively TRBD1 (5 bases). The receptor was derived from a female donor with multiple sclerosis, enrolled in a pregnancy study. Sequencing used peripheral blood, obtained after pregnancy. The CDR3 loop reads CASSVGQFSYNEQFF. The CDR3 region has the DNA TGTGCCAGCAGCGTAGGACAGTTCTCCTACAATGAGCAGTTCTTC.